This T cell receptor (beta chain) was captured in a study of immune evolution from preneoplasia to lung adenocarcinoma. The protocol was immunoSEQ multiplex PCR, while the TCRdb copy is restricted to in-frame clones and leaves out a portion. The sample has around 3,000 clones, around 89% seen once. The CDR3 covers 16 residues. With 0 bases removed from V and 0 bases from J, the gap between germline ends came to 10 bases. Germline V gene data show CDR1 as SGHKS and CDR2 as YYEKEE (reference sequence). V and J are TRBV5-5 and TRBJ1-3; no clear D gene. Sequenced input: FFPE invasive lung adenocarcinoma tissue. This clonotype was sampled from a person aged 65 to 85 with invasive lung adenocarcinoma. CDR3 sequence reads: CASSLDPLSSGNTIYF. CDR3 sequence (DNA): TGTGCCAGCAGCTTGGATCCCTTATCCTCTGGAAACACCATATATTTT.